This TCR beta chain was recorded in a study of chemoradiotherapy in HPV16-positive cancers. Study-level findings and limits: Non-HPV-specific T cells did not expand in tumors during treatment, whereas candidate HPV-specific clones and E7-related motifs did.

Regarding this clone: The target antigen is unknown.

J was trimmed by 4 bases and V by 7 bases; bases with no gene match: 8. The CDR3 is 16 residues long. Per the germline V gene, CDR1 is SEHNR and CDR2 is FQNEAQ (reference sequence). TCRdb's table, derived via immunoSEQ multiplex PCR, lists solely in-frame clones and lacks some. The repertoire holds around 3,900 clones, with 90% to 95% as singletons. This chain links TRBV7-9 with TRBJ2-2; TRBD1 aligns across 11 bases. Source: tumor tissue, taken from a patient who underwent chemoradiotherapy. The source of this sequence is a human donor with HPV-associated anogenital cancer. CDR3 sequence reads: CASITTGTGGTGELFF. The CDR3, as DNA: TGTGCCAGCATCACAACCGGGACAGGGGGCACCGGGGAGCTGTTTTTT. Full variable domain (remainder filled in from reference TRBV7-9 and TRBJ2-2): DTGVSQNPRHKITKRGQNVTFRCDPISEHNRLYWYRQTLGQGPEFLTYFQNEAQLEKSRLLSDRFSAERPKGSFSTLEIQRTEQGDSAMYLCASITTGTGGTGELFFGEGSRLTVL.